This T cell receptor beta chain came from a study of cytomegalovirus exposure and HLA in healthy donors. This CDR3 has 15 residues. Trimming took off 4 bases at V and 5 bases at J, with 17 bases between the two ends. The germline gives CDR1 MGHDK, CDR2 SYGVNS. Though probably carrying unrecorded immune exposures, donors were nominally healthy at sampling. With 60 Vbeta and 13 Jbeta primers, the PCR was carried out. Clones were sequenced by immunoSEQ multiplex PCR, and TCRdb holds only the in-frame ones, with some missing. Of more than 95,000 clones in the sample, 60% to 80% were seen once. Sequencing was carried out using PBMCs. The V and J genes are TRBV25-1 and TRBJ1-1, with a possible D match to TRBD1 (6 bases). The source of this sequence is a middle-aged man in good health and CMV-seropositive. CDR3 coding DNA: TGTGCCAGCAGTGTCCTGGGAGGGGGGGTTACTGAAGCTTTCTTT. Encoded protein: CASSVLGGGVTEAFF.